The clone carrying this T cell receptor (beta chain) was counted only a few times. Its antigen is currently unknown. TCRdb ran MiXCR on the reads and lists one entry per CDR3 protein. The table lists about 120,000 distinct CDR3 sequences, about a tenth of them singletons. The data were taken from a study of T cell repertoires in cytomegalovirus infection. Trimming cost V 5 bases and J 7 bases; bases outside gene matches: 6. CDR3 size: 14 residues. Germline-derived CDR1 and CDR2 are LNHDA and SQIVND (reference sequence). This rearrangement joins TRBV19 to TRBJ2-5; TRBD1 aligns across 11 bases. The receptor comes from a human donor in good health (CMV status not recorded). Some clones in this sample may be carry-over from other donors' samples. Sequencing was performed on PBMCs, sequenced either directly or after in vitro stimulation (not recorded which). The CDR3 coding sequence is TGTGCCAGTAGTTTGGGACAGGGGGTAATGACCCAGTACTTC. Protein: CASSLGQGVMTQYF.